The clone carrying this T cell receptor (beta chain) was found many times. This sample was taken from a study of blood T cell repertoires in COVID-19. For the study at large: Some COVID-19 samples were acute and others convalescent; all came from the United States, Italy and Spain.

Source study methods: Quantification of nucleated cells was approximated via reference gene primer amplification. Assay used: immunoSEQ multiplex PCR; TCRdb lists only in-frame clones, some missing. V and J calls and clone size are copied from that table; D and trimming were computed from the DNA. The sample contains over 100,000 clones, about 78% of which appear only once. The CDR3 has 15 residues. Germline V gives CDR1 PRHDT, CDR2 FYEKMQ (reference sequence). Unmatched junction bases numbered 2, after V lost 0 bases and J lost 1 base. This chain joins TRBV13 and TRBJ2-7, with 8 bases lining up with TRBD2. The sequenced sample consisted of peripheral blood. The TCR comes from a human donor in a cohort sampled during active or convalescent COVID-19. CDR3 nucleotides: TGTGCCAGCAGCTTAGGGGTAGCGGGATCCTACGAGCAGTACTTC. The encoded protein is CASSLGVAGSYEQYF.